These 3 T cell receptor beta chains were all obtained from the same sample, sequenced in a study of breast tumors, draining lymph nodes, adjacent tissues. TCRdb redid the calling of the multiplex PCR reads with MiXCR, one entry per CDR3 protein. The table has some 150,000 distinct CDR3 sequences, about 34% seen once. Axillary draining lymph nodes of breast cancer patients supplied the node samples. Material: axillary lymph node tissue. Receptors originate from a female donor with breast cancer. Some clones in this sample may be carry-over from other donors' samples.

This clonotype was observed at least ten times. V is TRBV7-3 and J is TRBJ2-3, with TRBD2 matching over 10 bases. This CDR3 spans 15 amino acids. The germline CDR1 and CDR2 sequences are SGHTA and FQGTGA. V dropped 6 bases and J dropped 5; count of bases not matched to a gene: 8. This CDR3 is CASREGGLARDTQYF. The DNA of the CDR3 is TGTGCCAGCAGAGAGGGGGGACTAGCGAGAGATACGCAGTATTTT.

The table lists this clonotype with a few counts. The chain has TRBV2 and TRBJ1-4, with 7 bases matching TRBD1. J lost 4 bases, V lost 6 bases, and 5 bases had no gene match. CDR3 size: 14 residues. Germline CDR1 is SNHLY and CDR2 is FYNNEI. The CDR3, as DNA: TGTGCCAGCAGACCGGGACAGTTTAATGAAAAACTGTTTTTT. Its protein product is CASRPGQFNEKLFF.

This clonotype was seen repeatedly, ten times or more. J is TRBJ2-5 and V is TRBV12-3 or TRBV12-4; D call uncertain. Deletions cut 0 bases from V and 2 bases from J, with 4 bases between. CDR3 length equals 13 residues. The CDR3 coding sequence is TGTGCCAGCAGTTTAGCGACTCAAGAGACCCAGTACTTC. Translation gives CASSLATQETQYF.